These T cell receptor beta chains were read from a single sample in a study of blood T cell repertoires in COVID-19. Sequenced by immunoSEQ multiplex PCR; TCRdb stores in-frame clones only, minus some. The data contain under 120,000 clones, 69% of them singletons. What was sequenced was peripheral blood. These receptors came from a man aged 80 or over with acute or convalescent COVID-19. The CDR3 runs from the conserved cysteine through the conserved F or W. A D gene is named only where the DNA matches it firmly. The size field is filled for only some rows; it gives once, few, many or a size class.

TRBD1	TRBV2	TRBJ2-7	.	TGTGCCAACCAAGGGACAGGCTACGAGCAGTACTTC	CANQGTGYEQYF
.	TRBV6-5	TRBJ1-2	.	TGTGCCAGCAGTTTCACCCGGGGGGATGGCTACACCTTC	CASSFTRGDGYTF
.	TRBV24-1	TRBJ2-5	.	TGTGCCACCAGTGATTCAACAGGGGCGGGGGAGACCCAGTACTTC	CATSDSTGAGETQYF
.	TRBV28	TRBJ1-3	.	TGTGCCAGCATCCCGGACCAGGGGTACACCATATATTTT	CASIPDQGYTIYF
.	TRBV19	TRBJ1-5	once	TGTGCCAGTAGTATAGATCTTAGGGGTCAGCCCCAGCATTTT	CASSIDLRGQPQHF
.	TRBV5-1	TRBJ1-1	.	TGCGCCAGCAGCGCAACAGGGAGCACTGAAGCTTTCTTT	CASSATGSTEAFF
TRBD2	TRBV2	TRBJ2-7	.	TGTGCCAGCAGTGGGTCGACTAGCGGGATCTCCTACGAGCAGTACTTC	CASSGSTSGISYEQYF
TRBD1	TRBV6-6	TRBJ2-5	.	TGTGCCAGCAGTTACGGGGGACAGGGGCGTAAAGAGACCCAGTACTTC	CASSYGGQGRKETQYF
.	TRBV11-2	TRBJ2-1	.	TGTGCCAGCAGCGTAACGGGAGAACCCCTCCTCAATGAGCAGTTCTTC	CASSVTGEPLLNEQFF
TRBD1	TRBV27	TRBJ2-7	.	TGTGCCAGCAGTTTATCTGGGACAGGCCCAGTCGAGCAGTACTTC	CASSLSGTGPVEQYF
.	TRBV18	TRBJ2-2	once	TGTGCCAGCTCACCACGCAGGGCAAACACCGGGGAGCTGTTTTTT	CASSPRRANTGELFF
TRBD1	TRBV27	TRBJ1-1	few	TGTGCCAGCAGTTTATACAACAGGGGGCTTGGCGGCACTGAAGCTTTCTTT	CASSLYNRGLGGTEAFF
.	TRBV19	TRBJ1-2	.	TGTGCCAGTAGCATTGACACATTCTATGGCTACACCTTC	CASSIDTFYGYTF
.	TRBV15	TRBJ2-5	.	TGTGCCACCAGCAGAGATCACAACCAAGAGACCCAGTACTTC	CATSRDHNQETQYF
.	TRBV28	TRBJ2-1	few	TGTGCCAGCATCCTTGGTGGGAGAGGAACCTACAATGAGCAGTTCTTC	CASILGGRGTYNEQFF
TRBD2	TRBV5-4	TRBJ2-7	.	TGTGCCAGCAGCTTGGGGCCTAGCGGTAGCTACGAGCAGTACTTC	CASSLGPSGSYEQYF
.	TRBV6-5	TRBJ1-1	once	TGTGTTTCCCGCAGGCCCATGAACACTGAAGCTTTCTTT	CVSRRPMNTEAFF
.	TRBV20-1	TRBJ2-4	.	TGCAGTGCTAGTGAGGCGGTCCTAGCCAAAAACATTCAGTACTTC	CSASEAVLAKNIQYF
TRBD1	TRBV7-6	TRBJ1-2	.	TGTGCCAGCAGCTTACCCACATCCGGGACAGGGGACGACTATGGCTACACCTTC	CASSLPTSGTGDDYGYTF
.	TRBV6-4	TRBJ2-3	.	TGTGCCAGCAGTGTACAGGACAGCAGCACAGATACGCAGTATTTT	CASSVQDSSTDTQYF
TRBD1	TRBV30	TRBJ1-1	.	TGTGCCTGGAATGGACCGCAGGGGGACACTGAAGCTTTCTTT	CAWNGPQGDTEAFF
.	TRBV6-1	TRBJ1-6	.	TGTGCCAGCAGTGCGGCAGGGCTAACCTATAATTCACCCCTCCACTTT	CASSAAGLTYNSPLHF
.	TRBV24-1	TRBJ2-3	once	TGTGCCACCAGCCGACAGTTGAGCACAGATACGCAGTATTTT	CATSRQLSTDTQYF
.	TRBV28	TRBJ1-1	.	TGTGCCAGCAGTTTATGGCAGGCGAACACTGAAGCTTTCTTT	CASSLWQANTEAFF
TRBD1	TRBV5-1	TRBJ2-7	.	TGCGCCAGCAGCTTGGTAGGACAGGGTGCCAACGAGCAGTACTTC	CASSLVGQGANEQYF
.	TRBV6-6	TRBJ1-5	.	TGTGCCAGCAGTTACCCCCAGTCAAATAATCAGCCCCAGCATTTT	CASSYPQSNNQPQHF
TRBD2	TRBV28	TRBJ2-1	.	TGTGCCAGCAGTCTCTTTAGCGGGAGCTCCTACAATGAGCAGTTCTTC	CASSLFSGSSYNEQFF
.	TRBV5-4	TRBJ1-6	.	TGTGCCAGCAGCTTGCGCGGGGCAGCTGAAAATTCACCCCTCCACTTT	CASSLRGAAENSPLHF
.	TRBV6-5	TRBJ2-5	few	TGTGCCAGCAGTTACTCCCGACTGGAGACCCAGTACTTC	CASSYSRLETQYF
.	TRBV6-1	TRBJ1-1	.	TGTGCCAGCAGTGACCTCCAGGGGCCCACTGAAGCTTTCTTT	CASSDLQGPTEAFF
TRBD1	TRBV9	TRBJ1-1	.	TGTGCCAGCAGCGGACAGGGAAACACTGAAGCTTTCTTT	CASSGQGNTEAFF
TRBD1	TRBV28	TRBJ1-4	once	TGTGCCAGCAGTTTAGGGGGGACAGGTACGACGGGAAAACTGTTTTTT	CASSLGGTGTTGKLFF
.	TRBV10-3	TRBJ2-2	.	TGTGCCTCCGCCCGAACTAACACCGGGGAGCTGTTTTTT	CASARTNTGELFF
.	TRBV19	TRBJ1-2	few	TGTGCCAGTAGGCCCCGGTCGCGGGGTATTGGAGGCTACACCTTC	CASRPRSRGIGGYTF
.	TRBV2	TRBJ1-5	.	TGTGCCAGCGGACAGCGGGGTAATCAGCCCCAGCATTTT	CASGQRGNQPQHF
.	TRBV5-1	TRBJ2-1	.	TGCGCCAGCAGCTGGGACCGTCTCGGGAGTGAGCAGTTCTTC	CASSWDRLGSEQFF
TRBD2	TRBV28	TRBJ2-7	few	TGTGCCAGCAGCCAACCCCTACTAGCGGGACCCTCCTACGAGCAGTACTTC	CASSQPLLAGPSYEQYF
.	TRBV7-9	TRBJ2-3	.	TGTGCCAGCAGCTTAGGGCTGAACACAGATACGCAGTATTTT	CASSLGLNTDTQYF
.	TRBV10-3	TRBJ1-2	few	TGTGCCATCAGTGAGTCCGCGACAAACTATGGCTACACCTTC	CAISESATNYGYTF
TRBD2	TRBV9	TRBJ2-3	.	TGTGCCAGCAGCGTGTGGGGCGGGAGTTCAGATACGCAGTATTTT	CASSVWGGSSDTQYF
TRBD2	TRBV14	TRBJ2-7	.	TGTGCCAGCAGCCAAAGCGGGATCGAGCAGTACTTC	CASSQSGIEQYF
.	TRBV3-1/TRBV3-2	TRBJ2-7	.	TGTGCCAGCAGCCAAGGCCGGGAGCACTTTATCTACGAGCAGTACTTC	CASSQGREHFIYEQYF
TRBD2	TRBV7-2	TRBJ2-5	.	TGTGCCAGCCGCGGACTAGCGGGAGTGTCAGAGACCCAGTACTTC	CASRGLAGVSETQYF
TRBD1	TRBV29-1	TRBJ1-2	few	TGCAGCGCAGGGGACAGGGGAGGATATGGCTACACCTTC	CSAGDRGGYGYTF
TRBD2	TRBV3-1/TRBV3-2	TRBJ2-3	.	TGTGCCAGCAGCCAAGACTCCGGGACTAGCGGGAGGCTTACTGGCACAGATACGCAGTATTTT	CASSQDSGTSGRLTGTDTQYF
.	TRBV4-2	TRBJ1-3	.	TGTGCCAGCAGCCAAGATAGAAATGAGCCCCGAAACACCATATATTTT	CASSQDRNEPRNTIYF
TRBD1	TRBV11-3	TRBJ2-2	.	TGTGCCAGCAGCTTAGGGGGACAGAGGAATAGCGGGGAGCTGTTTTTT	CASSLGGQRNSGELFF
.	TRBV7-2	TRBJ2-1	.	TGTGCCAGCAGCTTAGGGGGCGGGGTCTCCTACAATGAGCAGTTCTTC	CASSLGGGVSYNEQFF
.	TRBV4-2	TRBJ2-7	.	TGTGCCAGCAGCCAGGCTTCCGGGACTGGGGTCTACGAGCAGTACTTC	CASSQASGTGVYEQYF
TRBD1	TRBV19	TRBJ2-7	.	TGTGCCAGTAGGAAGACAGGGACCTACGAGCAGTACTTC	CASRKTGTYEQYF
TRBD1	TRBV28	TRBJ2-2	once	TGTGCCAGCAGTTTTTCTTGGACCGGGACAGGGCAAATTTACGCGAACACCGGGGAGCTGTTTTTT	CASSFSWTGTGQIYANTGELFF
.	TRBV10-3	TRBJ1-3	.	TGTGCCATCGGTCGGTATAGACTATCGGACTCTGGAAACACCATATATTTT	CAIGRYRLSDSGNTIYF
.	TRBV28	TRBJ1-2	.	TGTGCCAGCACTACTAGGGGGTTCGCTGGCTACACCTTC	CASTTRGFAGYTF
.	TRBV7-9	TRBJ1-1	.	TGTGCCAGCAGCTTAGAGTCGACAGGAGCTTTCTTT	CASSLESTGAFF
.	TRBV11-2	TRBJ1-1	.	TGTGCCAGCAGCTTAGGCGGGATCGAAGCTTTCTTT	CASSLGGIEAFF
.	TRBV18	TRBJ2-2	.	TGTGCCAGCTCACCACCGTCACGGGAATCAGGCGGGGAGCTGTTTTTT	CASSPPSRESGGELFF